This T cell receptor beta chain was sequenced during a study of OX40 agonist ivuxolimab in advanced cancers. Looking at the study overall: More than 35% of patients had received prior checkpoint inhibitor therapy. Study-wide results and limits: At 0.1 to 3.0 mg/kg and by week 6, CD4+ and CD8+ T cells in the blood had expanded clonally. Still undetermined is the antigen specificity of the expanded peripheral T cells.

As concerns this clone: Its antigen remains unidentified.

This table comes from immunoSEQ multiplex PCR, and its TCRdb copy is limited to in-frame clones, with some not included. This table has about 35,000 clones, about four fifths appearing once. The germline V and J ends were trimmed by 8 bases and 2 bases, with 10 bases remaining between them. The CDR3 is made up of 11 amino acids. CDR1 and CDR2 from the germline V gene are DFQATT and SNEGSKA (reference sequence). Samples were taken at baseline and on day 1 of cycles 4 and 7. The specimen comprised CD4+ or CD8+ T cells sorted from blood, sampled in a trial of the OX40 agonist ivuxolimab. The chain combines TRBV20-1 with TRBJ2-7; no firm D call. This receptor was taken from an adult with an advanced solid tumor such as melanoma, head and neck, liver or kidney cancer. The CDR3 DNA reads TGCAGTCCCGGGCGACCCTACGAGCAGTACTTC. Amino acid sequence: CSPGRPYEQYF.